This TCR beta chain derives from a study of blood T cells in healthy people across ages. With a J-beta primer mix and a sample-barcoded 5' primer, a second PCR ran about 6 to 11 cycles. TCRdb redid the calling of the 5' RACE reads with MiXCR, one entry per CDR3 protein. The sample yields about 770,000 distinct CDR3 sequences, under 45% seen once. Caucasian individuals from Russia who were healthy and aged roughly 6 to 95 acted as donors. Each sample had at least 6 million PBMCs isolated. What was sequenced was blood. This receptor was obtained from a man between 60 and 70 years old in good health.

CDR3 region: CASSLEPRGTQYF. In DNA form, the CDR3 reads TGTGCCAGCAGCTTAGAGCCCCGGGGGACCCAGTACTTC. The chain carries TRBV7-3 and TRBJ2-5; possible D gene TRBD2, 5 bases. The CDR3 consists of 13 residues. CDR1 is SGHTA, CDR2 FQGTGA, per germline. Trimming stripped 2 bases from V and 7 bases from J, with 11 bases between.